The TCR beta chain under discussion was sequenced for a study of response to subunit inactivated influenza vaccine. TCRdb independently ran MiXCR on the RT-PCR reads; one entry per CDR3 protein. The sample carries a few hundred thousand distinct CDR3 sequences, 14% recorded once. The ends were cut back, 6 bases at V and 6 bases at J, with 19 bases in the middle. CDR3 size: 14 residues. Germline CDR1 and CDR2: DFQATT and SNEGSKA (reference sequence). A note on this clonotype: The antigen is unknown.

Study-level findings and limits: Each seasonal flu vaccination may recruit only limited new T cells, authors suggested.

Specimen: PBMCs from blood, collected less than 13 days after vaccination. The gene calls are TRBV20-1 and TRBJ2-3; D may be TRBD1 or TRBD2 (7 bases each). The origin of this receptor is a man aged 50 to 60 who received an inactivated influenza vaccine. CDR3 in amino acids: CSAPTGGQSDTQYF. CDR3 bases: TGCAGTGCCCCGACGGGGGGACAGTCGGATACGCAGTATTTT.